The following is a T cell receptor beta chain sequence with its context. The antigen remains undetermined. A much larger clonotype is one base distant, so this may be a read error. CDR1 and CDR2 (germline): SQVTM, ANQGSEA. This CDR3 spans 12 amino acids. The use of a sample-barcoded 5' primer and a J-beta primer mix characterized a second PCR of about 7 to 12 cycles. Using its own MiXCR run on the 5' RACE reads, TCRdb lists one record per CDR3 protein. This table has some 1.5 million distinct CDR3 sequences, approximately 28% appearing once. This sample is drawn from a study of blood T cells in healthy people across ages. General study results and limits: Naive and antigen-experienced cells were not separated, limiting conclusive comparison.

The receptor was derived from a woman in her twenties or thirties in good health. The V gene is TRBV29-1, the J gene TRBJ2-3; D perhaps matches TRBD2 (5 bases). Material for sequencing was blood. The CDR3 is CGPEFGADTQYF. CDR3 coding DNA: TGCGGGCCGGAGTTCGGGGCAGATACGCAGTATTTT.